A single sample gave rise to the 3 T cell receptor beta chains below, sequenced in a study of T-cell reconstitution after alpha-beta-depleted transplantation in children. Researchers prepared the TCRbeta library using unique molecular identifiers, the study reports. TCRdb re-analysed the PCR reads in MiXCR, keeping a single row per CDR3 protein. The table lists approximately 500,000 distinct CDR3 sequences, about 11% of them singletons, with 2% to 2.5% in the top ten. The sample was PBMCs, taken before TCRalphabeta/CD19-depleted stem cell transplant. These receptor sequences come from a child aged 2 to 10 with inherited bone marrow failure, due to receive a stem cell transplant.

In its sample, this clonotype was seen many times. This chain joins TRBV7-2 and TRBJ1-5, with D perhaps matching TRBD1 (6 bases). Trimming pared 6 bases from V and 1 base from J, leaving 16 bases between. There are 16 residues in the CDR3. Germline V gene sequence: CDR1 SGHTA, CDR2 FQGNSA. The CDR3 bases are TGTGCCAGCAGTTGGAGGGCAGGGGCGAGCAATCAGCCCCAGCATTTT. Protein sequence: CASSWRAGASNQPQHF.

This clonotype was counted ten times or more. The rearrangement uses TRBV27 and TRBJ2-7; D may be TRBD1 (5 bases). Germline CDR1 reads MNHEY; CDR2 reads SMNVEV (reference sequence). The CDR3 extends over 13 amino acids. V was clipped by 1 base and J by 6 bases, with 10 bases between them. The CDR3 coding sequence is TGTGCCAGCAGTTTATTAGGGGCTGCCGAGCAGTACTTC. Amino acids: CASSLLGAAEQYF.

This clonotype was detected ten times or more. The V call is TRBV20-1, the J call TRBJ1-5, with 7 bases identical to TRBD1. The CDR3 is made up of 14 amino acids. Trimming cost V 7 bases and J 11 bases; bases outside gene matches: 17. CDR1 is DFQATT and CDR2 is SNEGSKA in the germline V gene (reference sequence). For the CDR3, the DNA is TGCAGTGTCAGTGGACAGGCCCTCGGAGGAGCCCAGCATTTT. Encoded protein: CSVSGQALGGAQHF.